The present entry profiles one T cell receptor (beta chain) with its context. Its target is unknown. Clones were read by immunoSEQ multiplex PCR, and TCRdb kept only the in-frame ones, dropping some. The table includes 15,000 to 20,000 clones, roughly 91% detected once. This entry comes from a study of OX40 agonist ivuxolimab in advanced cancers. Whole-study results and caveats: Expanded clones tended on average to be more numerous among CD8+ T cells than CD4+.

The CDR3 is 14 amino acids. Germline V gene sequence: CDR1 MDHEN, CDR2 SYDVKM. The V and J ends lost 8 bases and 3 bases respectively, with 15 bases between them. The chain uses TRBV28 and TRBJ2-3; D remains unclear. The TCR sequence derives from an adult with an advanced solid tumor such as melanoma, head and neck, liver or kidney cancer. Sequencing used CD4+ or CD8+ T cells sorted from blood, obtained in a trial of the OX40 agonist ivuxolimab. CDR3 sequence reads: CASGAPPRTDTQYF. DNA of the CDR3: TGTGCCAGCGGCGCCCCTCCACGAACAGATACGCAGTATTTT.